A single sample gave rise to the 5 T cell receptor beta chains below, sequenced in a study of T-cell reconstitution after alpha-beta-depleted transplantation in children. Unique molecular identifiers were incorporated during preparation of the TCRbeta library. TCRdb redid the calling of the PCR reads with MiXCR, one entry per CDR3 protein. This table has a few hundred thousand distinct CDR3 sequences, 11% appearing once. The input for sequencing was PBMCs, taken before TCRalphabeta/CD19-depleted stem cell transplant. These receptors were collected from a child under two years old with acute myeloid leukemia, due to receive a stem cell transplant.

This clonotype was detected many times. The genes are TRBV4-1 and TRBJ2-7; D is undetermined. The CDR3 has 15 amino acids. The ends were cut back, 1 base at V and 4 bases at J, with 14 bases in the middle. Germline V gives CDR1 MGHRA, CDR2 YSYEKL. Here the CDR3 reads CASSQVPLGNYEQYF. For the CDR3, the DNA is TGCGCCAGCAGCCAAGTTCCTTTAGGGAATTACGAGCAGTACTTC.

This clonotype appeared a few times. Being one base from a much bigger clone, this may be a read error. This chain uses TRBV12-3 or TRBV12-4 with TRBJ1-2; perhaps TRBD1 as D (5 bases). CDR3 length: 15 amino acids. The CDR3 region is CASSGLDTKDYGDTF. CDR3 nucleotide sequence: TGTGCCAGCAGTGGTTTGGACACTAAGGACTATGGCGACACCTTC.

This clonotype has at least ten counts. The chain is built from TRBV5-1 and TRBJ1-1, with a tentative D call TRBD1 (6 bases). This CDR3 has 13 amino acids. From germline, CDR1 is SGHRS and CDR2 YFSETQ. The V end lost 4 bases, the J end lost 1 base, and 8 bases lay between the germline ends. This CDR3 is CASSAGQNTEAFF. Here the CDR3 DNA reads TGCGCCAGCAGCGCGGGACAGAACACTGAAGCTTTCTTT.

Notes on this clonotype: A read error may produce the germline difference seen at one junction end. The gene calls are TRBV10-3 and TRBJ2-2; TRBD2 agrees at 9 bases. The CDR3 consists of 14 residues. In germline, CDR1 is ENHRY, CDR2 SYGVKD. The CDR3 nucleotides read TGTCCCATCAGGGCTAGCGGGATCGGCGAGGAGCTGTTTTTT. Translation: CPIRASGIGEELFF.

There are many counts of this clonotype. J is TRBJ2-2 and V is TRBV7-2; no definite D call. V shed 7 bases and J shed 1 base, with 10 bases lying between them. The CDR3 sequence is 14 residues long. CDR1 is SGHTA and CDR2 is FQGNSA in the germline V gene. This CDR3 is CASNLLRNTGELFF. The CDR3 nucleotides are TGTGCCAGCAACCTTCTACGGAACACCGGGGAGCTGTTTTTT. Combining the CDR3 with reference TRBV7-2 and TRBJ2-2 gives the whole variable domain GAGVSQSPSNKVTEKGKDVELRCDPISGHTALYWYRQSLGQGLEFLIYFQGNSAPDKSGLPSDRFSAERTGGSVSTLTIQRTQQEDSAVYLCASNLLRNTGELFFGEGSRLTVL.